This entry lists 5 T cell receptor beta chains sequenced from one sample in a study of persistence of HIV-infected CD4 T cells. For these TCRs, the target antigens are not known. Anti-CD3/anti-CD28 beads served as a nonspecific positive control stimulus. Sorting selected CD4+ T cells upregulating both CD40 ligand and CD69. The libraries were made with immunoSEQ version 4 in survey mode. Some clones are missing from TCRdb's copy, which holds only in-frame ones; the method was immunoSEQ multiplex PCR. Here the sample spans tens of thousands of clones, approximately 90% being singletons. Sequencing used CD4+ T cells sorted from PBMCs after 18-hour stimulation, obtained from a patient who received antiretroviral therapy. These receptors were obtained from an adult woman with HIV who was CMV-seropositive.

The rearrangement links TRBV2 to TRBJ2-5; TRBD2 matches at 9 bases. This CDR3 spans 15 amino acids. The J segment lost 5 bases and the V segment lost 2 bases, leaving 6 bases of the junction unmatched. Germline CDR1 is SNHLY and CDR2 is FYNNEI. CDR3 sequence reads: CASSELGTSRETQYF. CDR3 DNA sequence: TGTGCCAGCAGTGAATTGGGGACTAGCAGGGAGACCCAGTACTTC.

The chain joins TRBV7-3 to TRBJ1-1, with 9 positions matching TRBD1. This CDR3 has 15 residues. J lost 5 bases, V lost 0 bases, and 4 bases had no gene match. From germline, CDR1 is SGHTA and CDR2 FQGTGA. The CDR3 loop is CASSLTWTGETEAFF. The CDR3 DNA sequence: TGTGCCAGCAGCTTAACGTGGACAGGGGAGACTGAAGCTTTCTTT.

This chain joins TRBV29-1 and TRBJ1-4, with D tentatively TRBD1 (5 bases). Germline CDR1 is SQVTM and CDR2 is ANQGSEA. The V and J ends lost 5 bases and 3 bases respectively, with 10 bases between them. This CDR3 has 13 residues. CDR3 sequence (DNA): TGCAGCGTTCAGGGTGCAGCTAATGAAAAACTGTTTTTT. It encodes CSVQGAANEKLFF.

This sequence joins TRBV3-1 (or the pseudogene TRBV3-2) and TRBJ2-1; no definite D call. Germline V gene sequence: CDR1 LGHDT, CDR2 YNNKEL (reference sequence). V was shortened by 0 bases and J by 10 bases, with 13 bases between the two germline ends. The CDR3 is 14 residues long. CDR3 nucleotides: TGTGCCAGCAGCCAAGATTCGATGCATTTGGAGCAGTTCTTC. It yields the protein CASSQDSMHLEQFF.

J is TRBJ1-3 and V is TRBV6-6; no reliable D call. CDR3 size: 14 residues. Germline lookup yields CDR1 MNHNY and CDR2 SVGAGI (reference sequence). Trimming removed 7 bases from V and 0 bases from J, with 10 bases in between. The CDR3: CASTPSSSGNTIYF. The DNA of the CDR3 is TGTGCCAGCACCCCGAGTAGCTCTGGAAACACCATATATTTT.